This is a list of T cell receptor beta chains from one sample in a study of CD8 T cells in Susac syndrome. Via MiXCR, TCRdb re-called the immunoSEQ multiplex PCR reads, giving one row per CDR3 protein. The sample contains about 240,000 distinct CDR3 sequences, 95% to 97% of which appear only once. Sequenced input: CD4+ T cells from PBMCs. These receptors came from a human donor with Susac syndrome. The CDR3 runs from the conserved cysteine through the conserved F or W. The D gene is left open where the match is weak. Clone size appears in some rows only: once, few, many, or a class for an expanded clone.

v_gene: TRBV18; d_gene: .; abundance: once; j_gene: TRBJ2-1; CDR3nt: TGTGCCAGCTTTCTGATTAGCTCCTACAATGAGCAGTTCTTC; CDR3aa: CASFLISSYNEQFF
v_gene: TRBV28; d_gene: .; abundance: .; j_gene: TRBJ1-3; CDR3nt: TGTGCCAGCAGTCCACCGGGACGGAGCCTGCTACTGTCTGGAAACACCATATATTTT; CDR3aa: CASSPPGRSLLLSGNTIYF
v_gene: TRBV7-9; d_gene: .; abundance: .; j_gene: TRBJ2-3; CDR3nt: TGTGCCAGCAGCACCGGGGGAGCGCAGTATTTT; CDR3aa: CASSTGGAQYF
v_gene: TRBV9; d_gene: .; abundance: once; j_gene: TRBJ2-5; CDR3nt: TGTGCCAGCAGCGTAGGGGGAAAGACCCAGTACTTC; CDR3aa: CASSVGGKTQYF
v_gene: TRBV7-3; d_gene: TRBD2; abundance: .; j_gene: TRBJ2-1; CDR3nt: TGTGCCAGCAGCTTAAACGCTGTGTCTAGCGGGAGGGCAAATGAGCAGTTCTTC; CDR3aa: CASSLNAVSSGRANEQFF
v_gene: TRBV20-1; d_gene: .; abundance: .; j_gene: TRBJ1-1; CDR3nt: TGCAGTGCATCCGTTATACCGGGACACTTGAACACTGAAGCTTTCTTT; CDR3aa: CSASVIPGHLNTEAFF
v_gene: TRBV4-1; d_gene: TRBD1; abundance: .; j_gene: TRBJ1-5; CDR3nt: TGCGCCAGCAGCCAAGACAGGGGGGGTCTGCCCCAGCATTTT; CDR3aa: CASSQDRGGLPQHF
v_gene: TRBV29-1; d_gene: .; abundance: .; j_gene: TRBJ2-1; CDR3nt: TGCAGCGTTTCCGGGATCAATGAGCAGTTCTTC; CDR3aa: CSVSGINEQFF
v_gene: TRBV20-1; d_gene: .; abundance: .; j_gene: TRBJ2-7; CDR3nt: TGCAGTGCTAAGGACGGATCCTACGAGCAGTACTTC; CDR3aa: CSAKDGSYEQYF
v_gene: TRBV7-9; d_gene: .; abundance: .; j_gene: TRBJ2-5; CDR3nt: TGTGCCAGCAGCTTAGGGAACCGCGCGTCCTTCCAAGAGACCCAGTACTTC; CDR3aa: CASSLGNRASFQETQYF
v_gene: TRBV24-1; d_gene: .; abundance: .; j_gene: TRBJ2-3; CDR3nt: TGTGCCACCAGTGATTTGAGTCCAGGGGCGTACACAGATACGCAGTATTTT; CDR3aa: CATSDLSPGAYTDTQYF
v_gene: TRBV25-1; d_gene: TRBD1; abundance: .; j_gene: TRBJ1-1; CDR3nt: TGTGCCAGCAGTGAATATATAGGGGGCGCAAAGACGAACACTGAAGCTTTCTTT; CDR3aa: CASSEYIGGAKTNTEAFF
v_gene: TRBV7-2; d_gene: TRBD1; abundance: .; j_gene: TRBJ2-7; CDR3nt: TGTGCCAGCAGACCCCCGCGGACTGACAGGGAGTACGAGCAGTACTTC; CDR3aa: CASRPPRTDREYEQYF
v_gene: TRBV29-1; d_gene: .; abundance: .; j_gene: TRBJ1-1; CDR3nt: TGCAGCGTTGAAGAGTTGGGTACACCGGGGGCTGAAGCTTTCTTT; CDR3aa: CSVEELGTPGAEAFF
v_gene: TRBV19; d_gene: .; abundance: .; j_gene: TRBJ2-7; CDR3nt: TGTGCCAGTAGTATCCAGTCCGAAGCCTACGAGCAGTACTTC; CDR3aa: CASSIQSEAYEQYF
v_gene: TRBV4-2; d_gene: .; abundance: .; j_gene: TRBJ1-2; CDR3nt: TGTGCCAGCAGCCAAGATCACAGGGCTCAGAACTATGGCTACACCTTC; CDR3aa: CASSQDHRAQNYGYTF
v_gene: TRBV20-1; d_gene: TRBD2; abundance: once; j_gene: TRBJ2-3; CDR3nt: TGCAGTGCTACTCCTGACCAACGACTAGCCGACACAGATACGCAGTATTTT; CDR3aa: CSATPDQRLADTDTQYF
v_gene: TRBV30; d_gene: TRBD1; abundance: .; j_gene: TRBJ2-2; CDR3nt: TGTGCCTGGAGTCCTCAGGGAGGACAGGGGAACACCGGGGAGCTGTTTTTT; CDR3aa: CAWSPQGGQGNTGELFF
v_gene: TRBV5-1; d_gene: .; abundance: .; j_gene: TRBJ2-7; CDR3nt: TGCGCCAGCAGCTTCTCCAGGGCGGGCTACGAGCAGTACTTC; CDR3aa: CASSFSRAGYEQYF
v_gene: TRBV7-3; d_gene: TRBD2; abundance: .; j_gene: TRBJ2-3; CDR3nt: TGTGCCAGCAGCTTAACGGTCAGCGGGAGGACCCCACCTAGCACAGATACGCAGTATTTT; CDR3aa: CASSLTVSGRTPPSTDTQYF
v_gene: TRBV20-1; d_gene: .; abundance: .; j_gene: TRBJ1-1; CDR3nt: TGCAGTGCTGGAGTTTCGCACATCTCCTTCATGAACACTGAAGCTTTCTTT; CDR3aa: CSAGVSHISFMNTEAFF
v_gene: TRBV30; d_gene: .; abundance: .; j_gene: TRBJ2-7; CDR3nt: TGTGCCTGTTCAAGGAATTACGAGCAGTACTTC; CDR3aa: CACSRNYEQYF
v_gene: TRBV5-1; d_gene: .; abundance: .; j_gene: TRBJ1-2; CDR3nt: TGCGCCAGCAGCTTGGACGTGACCGTCTATGGCTACACCTTC; CDR3aa: CASSLDVTVYGYTF
v_gene: TRBV12-3/TRBV12-4; d_gene: TRBD2; abundance: .; j_gene: TRBJ2-1; CDR3nt: TGTGCCAGCAGAGCCCTAGCGGGGGCGGACAATGAGCAGTTCTTC; CDR3aa: CASRALAGADNEQFF
v_gene: TRBV12-3/TRBV12-4; d_gene: .; abundance: .; j_gene: TRBJ2-4; CDR3nt: TGTGCCAGCAGTTTCAGAGTTGGGAATGACATTCAGTACTTC; CDR3aa: CASSFRVGNDIQYF
v_gene: TRBV29-1; d_gene: .; abundance: .; j_gene: TRBJ2-1; CDR3nt: TGCAGCGTTGTTTTGGGGACCACAATAAATGAGCAGTTCTTC; CDR3aa: CSVVLGTTINEQFF
v_gene: TRBV2; d_gene: .; abundance: .; j_gene: TRBJ2-5; CDR3nt: TGTGCCAGCAGTGAAGCGCTCGGGTCCGGGGGAGAGACCCAGTACTTC; CDR3aa: CASSEALGSGGETQYF
v_gene: TRBV20-1; d_gene: TRBD1; abundance: .; j_gene: TRBJ1-1; CDR3nt: TGCAGTGCTAGGCAGGGGGGGGACACTGAAGCTTTCTTT; CDR3aa: CSARQGGDTEAFF
v_gene: TRBV5-1; d_gene: TRBD2; abundance: .; j_gene: TRBJ2-7; CDR3nt: TGCGCCAGCAGATTGTTGACTAGCGGAACCTACGAGCAGTACTTC; CDR3aa: CASRLLTSGTYEQYF